This is a list of T cell receptor beta chains from one sample in a study of CD8 T cells in Susac syndrome. Using its own MiXCR run on the immunoSEQ multiplex PCR reads, TCRdb lists one record per CDR3 protein. The data show 150,000 to 200,000 distinct CDR3 sequences, roughly 95% seen once. The material sequenced was CD8+ T cells from PBMCs. These receptors all come from a human donor with multiple sclerosis. Each CDR3 is given with its conserved first and last residue. The D gene is left open where the match is weak. Size is omitted from some rows. Given values are once, few, many or a class for expanded clones.

-	TRBJ2-7	TRBV12-3/TRBV12-4	-	CASSAPGAYGEQYF	TGTGCCAGCAGTGCCCCAGGGGCATACGGCGAGCAGTACTTC
-	TRBJ2-7	TRBV7-6	TRBD2	CASSSNSGTYEQYF	TGTGCCAGCAGCTCTAATAGCGGGACCTACGAGCAGTACTTC
-	TRBJ2-7	TRBV28	-	CASSLCITCGVEQYF	TGTGCCAGCAGTTTATGCATTACGTGTGGGGTCGAGCAGTACTTC
-	TRBJ1-2	TRBV11-2	-	CASSPFGGSNYGYTF	TGTGCCAGCAGCCCGTTTGGGGGGAGTAACTATGGCTACACCTTC
once	TRBJ1-1	TRBV9	-	CASSPTGKEAFF	TGTGCCAGCAGCCCCACAGGGAAGGAAGCTTTCTTT
-	TRBJ1-2	TRBV24-1	-	CATSDLQGGYTF	TGTGCCACCAGTGATTTACAAGGAGGCTACACCTTC
-	TRBJ2-7	TRBV29-1	-	CSVISGGNEQYF	TGCAGCGTTATTTCGGGGGGCAACGAGCAGTACTTC
-	TRBJ1-2	TRBV7-3	-	CASSPGPLYGYTF	TGTGCCAGCAGCCCCGGGCCCCTCTATGGCTACACCTTC
few	TRBJ2-7	TRBV27	TRBD2	CASSLGLAGNYEQYF	TGTGCCAGCAGTTTAGGACTAGCGGGCAACTACGAGCAGTACTTC
once	TRBJ2-5	TRBV7-9	-	CASSPPATYEETQYF	TGTGCCAGCAGCCCGCCGGCAACCTACGAAGAGACCCAGTACTTC
-	TRBJ2-6	TRBV21-1	-	CASSSWGRVLAF	TGTGCCAGCAGCTCTTGGGGCAGGGTTCTAGCTTTC
-	TRBJ2-5	TRBV18	-	CASSPLGQHLVFQETQYF	TGTGCCAGCTCACCACTCGGGCAGCATCTAGTCTTCCAAGAGACCCAGTACTTC
-	TRBJ2-2	TRBV29-1	TRBD2	CSVVTAGGLNTGELFF	TGCAGCGTTGTAACTGCGGGAGGGCTGAACACCGGGGAGCTGTTTTTT
-	TRBJ2-1	TRBV29-1	-	CSVEDVDPPYNEQFF	TGCAGCGTTGAAGATGTTGACCCACCATACAATGAGCAGTTCTTC
-	TRBJ2-5	TRBV6-5	TRBD1	CASSNGDRGGETQYF	TGTGCCAGCAGTAACGGGGACAGGGGCGGGGAGACCCAGTACTTC
-	TRBJ2-5	TRBV3-1	-	CASSQEMDYRDGETQYF	TGTGCCAGCAGCCAAGAGATGGACTACCGAGATGGGGAGACCCAGTACTTC
-	TRBJ2-1	TRBV29-1	-	CSVGDFSSYNEQFF	TGCAGCGTTGGGGACTTTAGCTCCTACAATGAGCAGTTCTTC
-	TRBJ2-1	TRBV25-1	-	CASSEWGSVGGSEQFF	TGTGCCAGCAGTGAATGGGGGTCGGTGGGTGGGAGTGAGCAGTTCTTC
-	TRBJ2-2	TRBV4-2	-	CASRGLPNTGELFF	TGTGCCAGCAGGGGTTTACCGAACACCGGGGAGCTGTTTTTT
-	TRBJ2-7	TRBV20-1	-	CSASFVLGREQYF	TGCAGTGCTAGTTTCGTCTTGGGGCGCGAGCAGTACTTC
-	TRBJ2-7	TRBV6-5	-	CASTSEMTYEQYF	TGTGCCAGCACAAGCGAAATGACCTACGAGCAGTACTTC
few	TRBJ2-7	TRBV29-1	TRBD1	CSVLFTRTGGYEQYF	TGCAGCGTTCTATTCACGCGGACAGGCGGTTACGAGCAGTACTTC
-	TRBJ1-5	TRBV20-1	-	CSAEADSNQPQHF	TGCAGTGCGGAAGCGGATAGCAATCAGCCCCAGCATTTT
once	TRBJ2-5	TRBV29-1	-	CSVVGAETQYF	TGCAGCGTTGTAGGGGCAGAGACCCAGTACTTC
-	TRBJ2-1	TRBV19	-	CASRTGQTNEQFF	TGTGCCAGTAGGACTGGACAGACTAATGAGCAGTTCTTC
-	TRBJ2-1	TRBV7-3	TRBD2	CASSLIAGGYNEQFF	TGTGCCAGCAGCTTAATAGCGGGAGGCTACAATGAGCAGTTCTTC
-	TRBJ2-1	TRBV11-2	-	CASSFWGSNVDEQFF	TGTGCCAGCAGCTTTTGGGGGAGTAATGTCGATGAGCAGTTCTTC
-	TRBJ1-4	TRBV12-3/TRBV12-4	-	CASSLTASGGKLFF	TGTGCCAGCAGTTTGACCGCCTCTGGGGGAAAACTGTTTTTT
-	TRBJ2-5	TRBV25-1	-	CASKGGQYQETQYF	TGTGCCAGCAAAGGCGGACAGTACCAAGAGACCCAGTACTTC
-	TRBJ2-5	TRBV29-1	-	CSVGGTDGNF	TGCAGCGTTGGAGGGACCGACGGGAACTTC
-	TRBJ2-7	TRBV29-1	TRBD1	CSVEEGRGSSYEQYF	TGCAGCGTTGAAGAAGGCAGGGGGAGCTCCTACGAGCAGTACTTC
-	TRBJ2-5	TRBV7-8	-	CASSLAGGAQETQYF	TGTGCCAGCAGCTTAGCGGGGGGCGCGCAAGAGACCCAGTACTTC
-	TRBJ2-5	TRBV15	-	CATSRDTAEETQYF	TGTGCCACCAGCAGAGATACAGCGGAAGAGACCCAGTACTTC
-	TRBJ2-5	TRBV7-8	TRBD2	CASSKRTSGSSETQYF	TGTGCCAGCAGCAAACGGACTAGCGGGAGTAGTGAGACCCAGTACTTC
-	TRBJ2-3	TRBV15	TRBD2	CATSRESGGTDTQYF	TGTGCCACCAGCAGAGAAAGCGGGGGCACAGATACGCAGTATTTT
-	TRBJ2-4	TRBV27	-	CASSSRLAKNIQYF	TGTGCCAGCAGTTCCCGTCTAGCCAAAAACATTCAGTACTTC
-	TRBJ2-3	TRBV2	-	CAVFFTLTDTQYF	TGTGCCGTCTTCTTTACTCTCACAGATACGCAGTATTTT
-	TRBJ1-3	TRBV3-1	-	CASSPSKGPGNTIYF	TGTGCCAGCAGCCCCTCCAAGGGACCTGGAAACACCATATATTTT